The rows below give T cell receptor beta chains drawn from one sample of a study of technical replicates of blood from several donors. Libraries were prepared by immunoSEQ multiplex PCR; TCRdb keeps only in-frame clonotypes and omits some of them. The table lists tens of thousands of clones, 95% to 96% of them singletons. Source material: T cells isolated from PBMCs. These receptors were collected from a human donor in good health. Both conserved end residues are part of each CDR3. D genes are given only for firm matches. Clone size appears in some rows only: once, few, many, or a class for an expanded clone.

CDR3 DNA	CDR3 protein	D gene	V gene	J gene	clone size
TGTGCCAGCAGCTTGGACTTCCCAAACACTGAAGCTTTCTTT	CASSLDFPNTEAFF	-	TRBV5-4	TRBJ1-1	-
TGTGCCAGCAGTTTCTCCGGGATCAACTATGGCTACACCTTC	CASSFSGINYGYTF	-	TRBV25-1	TRBJ1-2	-
TGTGCCAGCAGTTACGGGGACAGTAGCCATCAGCCCCAGCATTTT	CASSYGDSSHQPQHF	TRBD1	TRBV6-5	TRBJ1-5	-
TGTGCCAGCAGCCCCGCGGGGACCGGGGAGCTGTTTTTT	CASSPAGTGELFF	-	TRBV7-2	TRBJ2-2	-
TGTGCCAGCAGCGCCGAGACAGGGGACCACTATGGCTACACCTTC	CASSAETGDHYGYTF	TRBD1	TRBV6-1	TRBJ1-2	-
TGTGCCAGCAGCCTCCATTTACTAGCCAGCGAGCAGTACTTC	CASSLHLLASEQYF	-	TRBV7-2	TRBJ2-7	-
TGTGCCAGCAGGAACAGCCAGGGTGCAGATACGCAGTATTTT	CASRNSQGADTQYF	-	TRBV6-6	TRBJ2-3	-
TGTGCCAGCACCGAAGCCGGGACAGGGGTCGGCTACACCTTC	CASTEAGTGVGYTF	TRBD1	TRBV7-9	TRBJ1-2	-
TGTGCCAGCAGTTTATACCGGGTCCGGGACAGGGGCTACGAGCAGTACTTC	CASSLYRVRDRGYEQYF	TRBD1	TRBV27	TRBJ2-7	-
TGTGCCAGCAGCTTTCAGGGGGCGCAGGGGGCCAACGTCCTGACTTTC	CASSFQGAQGANVLTF	TRBD1	TRBV7-3	TRBJ2-6	-
TGTGCCACCAGCGGGAGAACGGTCGATGAGCAGTTCTTC	CATSGRTVDEQFF	-	TRBV15	TRBJ2-1	once
TGTGCCAGCAGCGGCGTAGCGGGAGGGATCTACAATGAGCAGTTCTTC	CASSGVAGGIYNEQFF	TRBD2	TRBV9	TRBJ2-1	-
TGTGCCAGCAGCAGAATGGTTACGGGAGATGAGCAGTTCTTC	CASSRMVTGDEQFF	-	TRBV5-4	TRBJ2-1	-
TGCGCCAGCAGCCAAGAGGGCACAGGGGCGCGCCATCAGCCCCAGCATTTT	CASSQEGTGARHQPQHF	TRBD1	TRBV4-1	TRBJ1-5	-
TGTGCCAGCAGTTCGACAGGGGTAACTAACTATGGCTACACCTTC	CASSSTGVTNYGYTF	TRBD1	TRBV28	TRBJ1-2	-
TGCAGCGTCCAACCGGGACAGGGGGCCTTAGAGACCCAGTACTTC	CSVQPGQGALETQYF	TRBD1	TRBV29-1	TRBJ2-5	-
TGTGCCTGGAGTGAGTCCGCAGATCAGCCCCAGCATTTT	CAWSESADQPQHF	-	TRBV30	TRBJ1-5	-
TGCAGCGTGACCAGGGGGCTTGGGGCCAACGTCCTGACTTTC	CSVTRGLGANVLTF	TRBD1	TRBV29-1	TRBJ2-6	-
TGTGCCAGCTCACCTGTCGGGTTCCAGGGCACTGAAGCTTTCTTT	CASSPVGFQGTEAFF	-	TRBV18	TRBJ1-1	-
TGTGCCAGCAGTGAAATCCGGGGGGAACCCCAGCATTTT	CASSEIRGEPQHF	-	TRBV6-1	TRBJ1-5	-
TGTGCCAGTAGTCGGACAGGGGCAAAGAGCAATCAGCCCCAGCATTTT	CASSRTGAKSNQPQHF	TRBD1	TRBV19	TRBJ1-5	-
TGTGCCAGCAGGGCTAGCGGGGCTTTCAATACGCAGTATTTT	CASRASGAFNTQYF	TRBD2	TRBV25-1	TRBJ2-3	once
TGTGCCAGCAGTTCCTATGAGACTAGCGGGAGGGAGACCCAGTACTTC	CASSSYETSGRETQYF	TRBD2	TRBV28	TRBJ2-5	-
TGTGCCAGCAGCCAAGAAGGACTAGCTGACCAAGAGACCCAGTACTTC	CASSQEGLADQETQYF	TRBD2	TRBV4-2	TRBJ2-5	-
TGTGCCAGCAGTTTTAGCACCGGGGAGCTGTTTTTT	CASSFSTGELFF	-	TRBV27	TRBJ2-2	-
TGTGCCAGCAGTTCCTCGGTGGTGGGAGCAGTGTTCTTC	CASSSSVVGAVFF	-	TRBV27	TRBJ2-1	-
TGTGCCAGCTTAAGCGCAGATACGCAGTATTTT	CASLSADTQYF	-	TRBV6-5	TRBJ2-3	once
TGTGCCAGCAGCTTATATGAGGGTAGTACTGAAGCTTTCTTT	CASSLYEGSTEAFF	-	TRBV7-7	TRBJ1-1	few
TGCGCCAGCTCGTACGGGGAGGTATTGGATACGCAGTATTTT	CASSYGEVLDTQYF	-	TRBV10-2	TRBJ2-3	-
TGTGCCAGCAGCTTAAAACCGGACAGATCATACAATGAGCAGTTCTTC	CASSLKPDRSYNEQFF	-	TRBV11-2	TRBJ2-1	-
TGTGCCAGCAACGGGGGAGCGACAGATACGCAGTATTTT	CASNGGATDTQYF	-	TRBV9	TRBJ2-3	-
TGTGCCAGCAGTTTACAGATCATGAACACTGAAGCTTTCTTT	CASSLQIMNTEAFF	-	TRBV6-5	TRBJ1-1	-
TGTGCCAGCAGTTCCACAGGGCCTGGGGCCAACGTCCTGACTTTC	CASSSTGPGANVLTF	-	TRBV9	TRBJ2-6	-
TGTGCCACACGCGGGAACCACTACGAGCAGTACTTC	CATRGNHYEQYF	-	TRBV27	TRBJ2-7	-
TGCAGTGTTTATATCCAAGAGACCCAGTACTTC	CSVYIQETQYF	-	TRBV20-1	TRBJ2-5	-
TGTGCCAGCAGTCGAGCGGCAGGGGGAACCACTGAAGCTTTCTTT	CASSRAAGGTTEAFF	TRBD1	TRBV7-2	TRBJ1-1	-
TGCAGCGTTGAAGATCGGGAGAATGAGCAGTTCTTC	CSVEDRENEQFF	-	TRBV29-1	TRBJ2-1	-
TGTGCCAGCAGCTTAGGGCCAGCACCCATGAACACTGAAGCTTTCTTT	CASSLGPAPMNTEAFF	-	TRBV7-3	TRBJ1-1	-
TGTGCCAGCAGTGAAGAGGTAGCGGGCTCCTACAATGAGCAGTTCTTC	CASSEEVAGSYNEQFF	TRBD2	TRBV2	TRBJ2-1	-
TGTGCCAGCAGCCCATTAGCGGGAGGCCCAACCTACGAGCAGTACTTC	CASSPLAGGPTYEQYF	TRBD2	TRBV7-8	TRBJ2-7	-
TGTGCCACCAGCAGCCGGGACAGGGGTATCTACCTGAAAGCTTTCTTT	CATSSRDRGIYLKAFF	TRBD1	TRBV15	TRBJ1-1	-
TGTGCCAGCGTAACCGAAGGACTAGCGGGAGGGCCAAGACCTGGGGCCAACGTCCTGACTTTC	CASVTEGLAGGPRPGANVLTF	TRBD2	TRBV27	TRBJ2-6	-